Below, 3 T cell receptor beta chains from the same sample are listed, as sequenced in a study of T cells in Graves' hyperthyroidism and ophthalmopathy. The investigators amplified TCR beta CDR3 regions from RNA transcripts. The primer set for the first-round RT-PCR of the TCR CDR3 was HTBI. TCRdb ran MiXCR on the multiplex PCR reads and lists one entry per CDR3 protein. There are roughly 280,000 distinct CDR3 sequences in the sample; approximately 17% occur only once, and roughly 50% lies in the top ten. Sequencing input: blood. Receptor source: an older woman with Graves' ophthalmopathy.

This clonotype was seen at least ten times. The chain couples TRBV2 to TRBJ2-1; D is tentatively TRBD1 or TRBD2 (5 bases each). Germline values: CDR1 SNHLY, CDR2 FYNNEI. With 3 bases removed from V and 1 base from J, the gap between germline ends came to 16 bases. The CDR3 is 17 residues long. The CDR3 region is CASSDFPGRGSYNEQFF. In nucleotides, the CDR3 is TGTGCCAGCAGTGATTTCCCGGGACGGGGTTCCTACAATGAGCAGTTCTTC.

This clonotype has at least ten counts. V and J are TRBV3-1 and TRBJ1-4; D might be TRBD1 (5 bases). CDR1 is LGHDT and CDR2 is YNNKEL in the germline V gene (reference sequence). Trimming took 1 base from V and 7 from J, leaving 13 bases between them. The CDR3 is made up of 15 amino acids. The chain's CDR3 is CASSQGGMTAEKLFF. In DNA form, the CDR3 reads TGTGCCAGCAGCCAAGGGGGCATGACGGCTGAAAAACTGTTTTTT.

The chain joins TRBV15 to TRBJ1-4; possible D gene TRBD1, 5 bases. Germline V lookup: CDR1 LNHNV, CDR2 YYDKDF (reference sequence). V lost 8 bases to trimming and J lost 8 bases, with 15 bases between them. The CDR3 runs 13 residues. This CDR3 reads CATGTGTVEKLFF. CDR3 bases: TGTGCCACCGGAACCGGGACGGTCGAAAAACTGTTTTTT.